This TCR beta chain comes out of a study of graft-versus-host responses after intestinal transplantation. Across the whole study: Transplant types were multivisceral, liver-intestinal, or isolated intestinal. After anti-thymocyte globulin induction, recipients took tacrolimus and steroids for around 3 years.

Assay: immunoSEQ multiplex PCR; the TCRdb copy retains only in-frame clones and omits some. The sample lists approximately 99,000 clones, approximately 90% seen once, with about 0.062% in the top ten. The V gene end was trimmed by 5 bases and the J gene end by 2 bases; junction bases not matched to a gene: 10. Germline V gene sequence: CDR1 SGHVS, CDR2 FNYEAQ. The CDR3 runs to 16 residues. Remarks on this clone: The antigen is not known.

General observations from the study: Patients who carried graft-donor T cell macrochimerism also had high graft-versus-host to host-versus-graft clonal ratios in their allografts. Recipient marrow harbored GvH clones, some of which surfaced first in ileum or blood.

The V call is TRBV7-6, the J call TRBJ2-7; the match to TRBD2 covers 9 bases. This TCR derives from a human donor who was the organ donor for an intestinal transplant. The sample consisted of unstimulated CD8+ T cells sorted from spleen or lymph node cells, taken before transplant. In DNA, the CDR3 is TGTGCCAGCAGCGACTTTCAGCGGGAGGCCCCCTACGAGCAGTACTTC. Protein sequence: CASSDFQREAPYEQYF.